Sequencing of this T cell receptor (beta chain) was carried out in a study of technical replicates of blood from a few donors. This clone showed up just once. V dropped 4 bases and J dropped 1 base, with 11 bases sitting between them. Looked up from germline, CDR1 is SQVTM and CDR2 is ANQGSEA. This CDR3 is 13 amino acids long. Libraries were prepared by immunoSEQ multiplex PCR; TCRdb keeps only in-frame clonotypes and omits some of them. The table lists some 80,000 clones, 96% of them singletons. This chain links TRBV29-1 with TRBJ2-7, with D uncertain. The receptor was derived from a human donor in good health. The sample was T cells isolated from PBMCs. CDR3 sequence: CSVARSSSYEQYF. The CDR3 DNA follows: TGCAGCGTTGCGAGGAGTTCTTCCTACGAGCAGTACTTC.